The 28 T cell receptor beta chains below all came from one sample that was sequenced in a study of blood T cell repertoires in COVID-19. Sequencing was performed with immunoSEQ multiplex PCR; in TCRdb, only in-frame clones are kept and a portion is missing. The table includes approximately 150,000 clones, roughly 78% detected once. The sequenced sample was PBMCs or T cells enriched from blood (not recorded which). The origin of the receptors is a woman aged 70-85 years in a cohort exposed to, infected with or recovered from COVID-19 (not recorded which).

This chain uses TRBV2 with TRBJ2-1; TRBD1 agrees at 7 bases. Germline values: CDR1 SNHLY, CDR2 FYNNEI. The CDR3 contains 15 residues. The junction had 4 bases not matched to a gene; V was cut back by 5 bases and J by 0 bases. In DNA form, the CDR3 reads TGTGCCAGCAGTACCGACAGGGCCTCCTACAATGAGCAGTTCTTC. It yields the protein CASSTDRASYNEQFF.

The J gene is TRBJ2-1, the V gene TRBV7-9; TRBD2 agrees at 11 bases. The CDR3 has 19 amino acids. Germline-derived CDR1 and CDR2 are SEHNR and FQNEAQ (reference sequence). The V gene end was trimmed by 5 bases and the J gene end by 0 bases; junction bases not matched to a gene: 12. The CDR3 sequence: CASSHRRASGRTSYNEQFF. The CDR3 nucleotides are TGTGCCAGCAGCCATAGGAGGGCTAGCGGGAGGACCTCCTACAATGAGCAGTTCTTC.

This clone has just a few counts. This chain links TRBV24-1 with TRBJ2-7, with D perhaps TRBD1 (5 bases). The CDR3 is 17 residues long. Germline CDR1 is KGHDR and CDR2 is SFDVKD. V was trimmed by 2 bases and J by 0 bases, leaving 16 bases between them. The CDR3 DNA is TGTGCCACCAGTGATTCGGCGAGAAGGGGCAGCTCCTACGAGCAGTACTTC. It yields the protein CATSDSARRGSSYEQYF.

This sequence joins TRBV7-9 and TRBJ2-3; TRBD2 might be the D (5 bases). The ends were cut back, 5 bases at V and 8 bases at J, with 17 bases in the middle. Per the germline V gene, CDR1 is SEHNR and CDR2 is FQNEAQ (reference sequence). The CDR3 is made up of 14 amino acids. CDR3: CASSLVTRAATQYF. CDR3 bases: TGTGCCAGCAGCCTGGTTACGAGGGCCGCTACGCAGTATTTT.

The chain's CDR3 is CASSVTPVRVGNQPQHF. The CDR3 nucleotides are TGTGCCAGCTCAGTTACCCCCGTGAGGGTCGGCAATCAGCCCCAGCATTTT. This rearrangement joins TRBV28 to TRBJ1-5; D uncertain. Germline V CDR1 and CDR2: MDHEN, SYDVKM. The CDR3 contains 17 residues. Trimming took 8 bases from V and 2 from J, leaving 22 bases between them.

The CDR3 DNA follows: TGTGCCAGCAGCTGGACGTCGGGGGGTAAAAACATTCAGTACTTC. Its protein is CASSWTSGGKNIQYF. This chain joins TRBV7-8 and TRBJ2-4; 7 bases fit TRBD2. The V and J ends lost 4 bases and 4 bases, in that order; junction bases with no gene match: 7. Germline-derived CDR1 and CDR2 are SGHVS and FQNEAQ. The CDR3 is 15 amino acids.

The chain recombines TRBV5-1 with TRBJ1-4; possible D gene TRBD1, 5 bases. The CDR3 runs 16 residues. V was pared by 0 bases and J by 0 bases, with 9 bases between. Germline values: CDR1 SGHRS, CDR2 YFSETQ. CDR3 residues: CASSLGGLATNEKLFF. DNA of the CDR3: TGCGCCAGCAGCTTGGGGGGCCTTGCAACTAATGAAAAACTGTTTTTT.

The chain is built from TRBV5-1 and TRBJ2-1, with 10 bases fitting TRBD1. V was clipped by 0 bases and J by 7 bases; unmatched bases: 1. The germline V gene has CDR1 SGHRS and CDR2 YFSETQ. This CDR3 comprises 14 residues. CDR3 loop: CASSLGDRGNEQFF. The CDR3 DNA reads TGCGCCAGCAGCTTGGGGGACAGGGGAAATGAGCAGTTCTTC.

There are a few counts of this clone. The chain links TRBV18 to TRBJ2-1, with D perhaps TRBD1 (7 bases). The CDR3 length is 12 residues. V was trimmed by 6 bases and J by 9 bases, leaving 12 bases between them. Germline CDR1 reads KGHSH; CDR2 reads LQKENI. This chain's CDR3 is CASSRQGGEQFF. The CDR3 DNA reads as TGTGCCAGCTCTCGACAGGGAGGTGAGCAGTTCTTC.

This CDR3 reads CASSSGGVATDTQYF. Here the CDR3 DNA reads TGTGCCAGCAGTTCGGGGGGGGTGGCGACAGATACGCAGTATTTT. The chain employs TRBV28 and TRBJ2-3, with TRBD2 identical over 8 bases. The CDR3 consists of 15 residues. Germline V gives CDR1 MDHEN, CDR2 SYDVKM. The V gene end was trimmed by 4 bases and the J gene end by 3 bases; junction bases not matched to a gene: 6.

This clone was seen a few times. The chain recombines TRBV2 with TRBJ2-3; D ambiguous. This CDR3 contains 12 residues. Trimming took off 4 bases at V and 4 bases at J, with 6 bases between the two ends. Germline lookup yields CDR1 SNHLY and CDR2 FYNNEI. The CDR3 loop is CASSGQSDTQYF. The CDR3, as DNA: TGTGCCAGCAGTGGGCAGTCAGATACGCAGTATTTT. Based on the CDR3 plus reference TRBV2 and TRBJ2-3, the full variable domain is EPEVTQTPSHQVTQMGQEVILRCVPISNHLYFYWYRQILGQKVEFLVSFYNNEISEKSEIFDDQFSVERPDGSNFTLKIRSTKLEDSAMYFCASSGQSDTQYFGPGTRLTVL.

V gene TRBV7-2 combines with J gene TRBJ1-2, with 9 nucleotides matching TRBD1. Germline-derived CDR1 and CDR2 are SGHTA and FQGNSA. The CDR3 spans 16 residues. The V and J ends lost 4 bases and 8 bases, in that order; junction bases with no gene match: 14. The CDR3 nucleotides are TGTGCCAGCAGCTCCAACCCTACAGGGGGCAGAGAGGGCTACACCTTC. Its protein product is CASSSNPTGGREGYTF.

This chain connects TRBV11-1 to TRBJ1-4; D remains ambiguous. The germline CDR1 and CDR2 sequences are SGHAT and FQDESV (reference sequence). V dropped 5 bases and J dropped 7 bases, with 8 bases sitting between them. This CDR3 is 12 amino acids long. CDR3 residues: CASSLRREKLFF. The CDR3 nucleotides read TGTGCCAGCAGCCTGCGCCGTGAAAAACTGTTTTTT.

A few counts support this clone. V and J are TRBV7-2 and TRBJ2-1; possibly TRBD1 for D (5 bases). The germline CDR1 and CDR2 sequences are SGHTA and FQGNSA. V was cut by 1 base and J by 9 bases, with 10 bases left in between. The CDR3 runs to 13 residues. CDR3 residues: CASSLDRSSEQFF. The DNA of the CDR3 is TGTGCCAGCAGCTTAGACAGGTCGAGTGAGCAGTTCTTC.

This clone was counted between two and nine times. V gene TRBV30 combines with J gene TRBJ2-4, with 7 nucleotides matching TRBD2. CDR1 GTSNPN and CDR2 SVGIG come from the germline V gene (reference sequence). The V and J ends lost 3 bases and 9 bases, in that order; junction bases with no gene match: 5. The CDR3 is made up of 12 amino acids. CDR3 amino acids: CAWSGTGGIQYF. For the CDR3, the DNA is TGTGCCTGGAGCGGGACGGGAGGCATTCAGTACTTC.

The genes are TRBV7-9 and TRBJ1-1, with D unclear. This CDR3 contains 12 residues. Germline-derived CDR1 and CDR2 are SEHNR and FQNEAQ (reference sequence). The germline V and J ends were trimmed by 3 bases and 8 bases, with 10 bases remaining between them. The CDR3 loop reads CASSFPPVEAFF. The CDR3 DNA reads TGTGCCAGCAGCTTCCCTCCCGTGGAAGCTTTCTTT.

In its sample, this clone was seen once. V gene TRBV28 combines with J gene TRBJ1-4, with D perhaps TRBD1 (5 bases). Germline values: CDR1 MDHEN, CDR2 SYDVKM. The CDR3 runs to 16 residues. Trimming cost V 4 bases and J 8 bases, with 20 bases left between them. CDR3 sequence: CASSSGVYGGGEKLFF. CDR3 DNA sequence: TGTGCCAGCAGTTCCGGAGTCTACGGGGGTGGGGAAAAACTGTTTTTT.

This chain connects TRBV7-2 to TRBJ1-1; TRBD1 matches at 10 bases. The CDR3 has 15 amino acids. V lost 5 bases, J lost 6 bases, and 9 bases stayed unmatched. Germline assignment: CDR1 SGHTA and CDR2 FQGNSA. CDR3 in amino acids: CASSPLTGGIPEAFF. The CDR3 DNA follows: TGTGCCAGCAGCCCCCTGACAGGGGGCATCCCTGAAGCTTTCTTT.

This clone showed up just once. This chain links TRBV2 with TRBJ2-1; D may be TRBD1 (5 bases). This CDR3 comprises 14 residues. Germline V lookup: CDR1 SNHLY, CDR2 FYNNEI. Deletions cut 3 bases from V and 1 base from J, with 7 bases between. The CDR3 nucleotides read TGTGCCAGCAGTGACCAGGGTTCCTACAATGAGCAGTTCTTC. Translation: CASSDQGSYNEQFF.

The chain employs TRBV19 and TRBJ1-1; the D gene is possibly TRBD1 (5 bases). Germline-derived CDR1 and CDR2 are LNHDA and SQIVND (reference sequence). The CDR3 is 13 amino acids. Trimming pared 10 bases from V and 1 base from J, leaving 13 bases between. CDR3 amino acids: CATKLGQNTEAFF. DNA of the CDR3: TGTGCCACCAAACTTGGACAGAACACTGAAGCTTTCTTT.

This clone was picked up many times. CDR3 amino acids: CASSWPGVGNTIYF. CDR3 coding DNA: TGTGCCAGCAGCTGGCCCGGAGTTGGAAACACCATATATTTT. This chain joins TRBV7-2 and TRBJ1-3; no clear D gene. The CDR3 sequence is 14 residues long. Trimming removed 4 bases at V and 3 bases at J, with 10 bases between. Germline values: CDR1 SGHTA, CDR2 FQGNSA.

The chain couples TRBV27 to TRBJ2-7; TRBD1 matches at 7 bases. V shed 5 bases and J 1 base; nucleotides not matched to a gene: 8. Germline V gene lookup returns CDR1 MNHEY and CDR2 SMNVEV (reference sequence). There are 15 residues in the CDR3. For the CDR3, the DNA is TGTGCCAGCAGTAGAACAGGGGTTACTTCCTACGAGCAGTACTTC. Translating it yields CASSRTGVTSYEQYF.

J is TRBJ2-1 and V is TRBV27; 8 nucleotides agree with TRBD2. CDR1 and CDR2 (germline): MNHEY, SMNVEV (reference sequence). CDR3 size: 15 residues. With 4 bases clipped from V and 8 bases from J, the junction kept 10 bases outside the gene matches. The CDR3 reads CASSSRLAPSDEQFF. CDR3 sequence (DNA): TGTGCCAGCAGTTCAAGACTAGCGCCGTCCGATGAGCAGTTCTTC.

The chain couples TRBV11-1 to TRBJ2-1; 7 positions agree with TRBD2. Looked up from germline, CDR1 is SGHAT and CDR2 is FQDESV (reference sequence). V lost 2 bases to trimming and J lost 12 bases; unmatched junction nucleotides: 13. The CDR3 has 15 residues. The CDR3 bases are TGTGCCAGCAGCTTATTCGGAATCGCGGGAGATAGGCAGTTCTTC. Translation gives CASSLFGIAGDRQFF.

The CDR3 sequence: CASSKGAKGERSSYNEQFF. The CDR3 nucleotides read TGTGCCAGCAGCAAAGGGGCAAAGGGAGAAAGAAGCTCCTACAATGAGCAGTTCTTC. The rearrangement links TRBV21-1 to TRBJ2-1; the table's D gene call, TRBD2, was not cross checked with the DNA. TRBV21-1 represents a pseudogene. There are 19 residues in the CDR3.

This chain links TRBV5-1 with TRBJ2-3; 7 bases are a match to TRBD1. Germline lookup yields CDR1 SGHRS and CDR2 YFSETQ. V lost 4 bases to trimming and J lost 7 bases; unmatched junction nucleotides: 3. This CDR3 spans 12 amino acids. The CDR3 bases are TGCGCCAGCAGCCTACAGGGGAATACGCAGTATTTT. Its translation: CASSLQGNTQYF.

The chain joins TRBV12-3 or TRBV12-4 to TRBJ1-2; maybe TRBD1 (6 bases). There are 12 residues in the CDR3. The ends were cut back, 5 bases at V and 5 bases at J, with 9 bases in the middle. In nucleotides, the CDR3 is TGTGCCAGCAGTGTAACAGGGTATGGCTACACCTTC. Encoded protein: CASSVTGYGYTF.

The rearrangement links TRBV12-3 or TRBV12-4 to TRBJ2-7, with no clear D. The CDR3 is 13 residues long. V shed 5 bases and J shed 6 bases, with 14 bases lying between them. The CDR3 loop is CASSKLNSPEQYF. The CDR3 nucleotides read TGTGCCAGCAGTAAGCTAAACTCTCCCGAGCAGTACTTC.